Presented here are 22 T cell receptor beta chains from one specimen sequenced in a study of CD8+ T cells in alopecia areata. Treatment: oral pan-JAK inhibitor, 5-10 mg twice daily. The sequencing template was cDNA reverse transcribed from extracted RNA. The method was immunoSEQ multiplex PCR; TCRdb's version includes in-frame clones alone and lacks a portion of them. The sample shows about 160,000 clones, roughly two thirds of them seen only once. Sequences were derived from CD4+ T cells sorted from blood, sampled at week 4, from a patient treated with tofacitinib. The receptors were gathered from a human donor with alopecia areata.

The rearrangement links TRBV27 to TRBJ1-6; possible D gene TRBD1, 6 bases. Trimming removed 4 bases from V and 8 bases from J, with 15 bases in between. There are 15 residues in the CDR3. The germline V gene has CDR1 MNHEY and CDR2 SMNVEV (reference sequence). CDR3 in DNA: TGTGCCAGCAGTTCATCGACAGGCCGGGATTCACCCCTCCACTTT. It codes for CASSSSTGRDSPLHF.

The chain recombines TRBV9 with TRBJ2-6, with D uncertain. CDR1 and CDR2 (germline): SGDLS, YYNGEE. Trimming removed 0 bases at V and 2 bases at J, with 9 bases between. The length of the CDR3 is 16 residues. The CDR3 loop is CASSVDSRAGANVLTF. For the CDR3, the DNA is TGTGCCAGCAGCGTAGACAGCCGGGCTGGGGCCAACGTCCTGACTTTC.

DNA for the CDR3: TGCAGCGTTGTCGAGGGGTCTGGACAGCCCCAGCATTTT. It encodes CSVVEGSGQPQHF. The V and J genes are TRBV29-1 and TRBJ1-5; D possibly corresponds to TRBD1 (5 bases). Germline CDR1 SQVTM, CDR2 ANQGSEA. The CDR3 is made up of 13 amino acids. V was clipped by 4 bases and J by 7 bases, with 14 bases between them.

This chain connects TRBV5-1 to TRBJ2-5; the D gene could be TRBD1 or TRBD2 (5 bases each). V dropped 2 bases and J dropped 5 bases, with 16 bases sitting between them. CDR1 is SGHRS, CDR2 YFSETQ, per germline. The CDR3 extends over 15 amino acids. The CDR3 reads CASSLGALGSETQYF. The CDR3 DNA is TGCGCCAGCAGCTTAGGGGCCCTAGGGAGCGAGACCCAGTACTTC.

V usage is TRBV30 and J usage is TRBJ2-7; 11 nucleotides align to TRBD2. The CDR3 is 16 residues long. Trimming removed 2 bases from V and 2 bases from J; junction bases left unmatched: 8. Germline V gives CDR1 GTSNPN, CDR2 SVGIG (reference sequence). The CDR3 sequence is CAWSRYSGGEAYEQYF. The CDR3 DNA follows: TGTGCCTGGAGTCGCTATAGCGGGGGGGAGGCCTACGAGCAGTACTTC. Together with reference TRBV30 and TRBJ2-7, the CDR3 gives the full variable domain: SQTIHQWPATLVQPVGSPLSLECTVEGTSNPNLYWYRQAAGRGLQLLFYSVGIGQISSEVPQNLSASRPQDRQFILSSKKLLLSDSGFYLCAWSRYSGGEAYEQYFGPGTRLTVT.

The V gene is TRBV11-3, the J gene TRBJ1-1, with 9 bases that match TRBD1. The germline gives CDR1 SGHNT, CDR2 YENEEA. The CDR3 covers 12 residues. The junction had 1 base not matched to a gene; V was cut back by 3 bases and J by 8 bases. The CDR3 coding sequence is TGTGCCAGCAGCTTGGGGACAGGGGAAGCTTTCTTT. This translates into CASSLGTGEAFF.

For this clone: The same CDR3 can be traced to other DNA sequences in this sample. The V gene is TRBV5-1, the J gene TRBJ2-5; 7 bases match TRBD2. CDR1 and CDR2 (germline): SGHRS, YFSETQ. Trimming removed 4 bases from V and 1 base from J; junction bases left unmatched: 4. This CDR3 has 14 amino acids. DNA of the CDR3: TGCGCCAGCAGCCCCGGGACTACCCAAGAGACCCAGTACTTC. Its protein is CASSPGTTQETQYF.

This chain uses TRBV6-1 with TRBJ2-5; 8 nucleotides align to TRBD2. Trimming removed 4 bases from V and 4 bases from J; junction bases left unmatched: 8. This CDR3 comprises 15 residues. Per the germline V gene, CDR1 is MNHNS and CDR2 is SASEGT. The CDR3 coding sequence is TGTGCCAGCAGTGCTCCGGGACTAGTTATAGAGACCCAGTACTTC. It codes for CASSAPGLVIETQYF.

The chain combines TRBV11-2 with TRBJ2-7; D gene ambiguous. This CDR3 contains 14 residues. The germline gives CDR1 SGHAT, CDR2 FQNNGV. V lost 2 bases and J lost 3, with 11 bases in between. The CDR3 sequence: CASSLRGLGYEQYF. CDR3 DNA sequence: TGTGCCAGCAGCTTACGCGGTTTGGGCTACGAGCAGTACTTC.

V and J are TRBV5-1 and TRBJ2-5, with TRBD1 matching 7 bases. The CDR3 sequence is 14 residues long. The V and J ends lost 2 bases and 0 bases, in that order; junction bases with no gene match: 1. From germline, CDR1 is SGHRS and CDR2 YFSETQ. The CDR3 DNA is TGCGCCAGCAGCTTCGGGACAGACCAAGAGACCCAGTACTTC. It translates to CASSFGTDQETQYF.

V is TRBV5-1 and J is TRBJ2-7, with D unresolved. The germline CDR1 and CDR2 sequences are SGHRS and YFSETQ. V was trimmed by 6 bases and J by 0 bases, leaving 13 bases between them. This CDR3 is built from 14 residues. CDR3 amino acids: CASTAAVGSYEQYF. The CDR3 nucleotides are TGCGCCAGCACCGCCGCAGTGGGCTCCTACGAGCAGTACTTC. Combining the CDR3 with reference TRBV5-1 and TRBJ2-7 gives the whole variable domain KAGVTQTPRYLIKTRGQQVTLSCSPISGHRSVSWYQQTPGQGLQFLFEYFSETQRNKGNFPGRFSGRQFSNSRSEMNVSTLELGDSALYLCASTAAVGSYEQYFGPGTRLTVT.

This clone came up a few times. The chain recombines TRBV11-2 with TRBJ1-1; D not certain. There are 12 residues in the CDR3. CDR1 SGHAT and CDR2 FQNNGV come from the germline V gene. V was trimmed by 2 bases and J by 7 bases, leaving 8 bases between them. This CDR3 reads CASSLMQHEAFF. CDR3 DNA sequence: TGTGCCAGCAGCTTAATGCAGCATGAAGCTTTCTTT.

This chain joins TRBV5-6 and TRBJ1-2, with TRBD1 as a possible D gene (6 bases). The CDR3 extends over 15 amino acids. Per the germline V gene, CDR1 is SGHDT and CDR2 is YYEEEE. V gave up 3 bases and J gave up 5 bases, with 17 bases separating them. The CDR3 sequence: CASSSALTGGYGYTF. CDR3 bases: TGTGCCAGCAGCTCCGCCTTGACAGGAGGTTATGGCTACACCTTC.

The chain employs TRBV5-1 and TRBJ2-1; D is unresolved. The CDR3 totals 15 residues. Trimming pared 0 bases from V and 6 bases from J, leaving 13 bases between. From germline, CDR1 is SGHRS and CDR2 YFSETQ. The CDR3 nucleotides read TGCGCCAGCAGCTTGGATGGCCAGGTCGTCAATGAGCAGTTCTTC. It translates to CASSLDGQVVNEQFF.

The chain combines TRBV9 with TRBJ2-5; TRBD2 aligns across 10 bases. This CDR3 region has 14 residues. The germline gives CDR1 SGDLS, CDR2 YYNGEE. The V segment lost 3 bases and the J segment 1 base; nucleotides outside the gene matches: 0. The CDR3 is CASSERGGQETQYF. CDR3 coding DNA: TGTGCCAGCAGCGAGCGGGGGGGCCAAGAGACCCAGTACTTC.

A single count supports this clone. The V and J genes are TRBV4-1 and TRBJ2-7; 10 bases line up with TRBD2. Per germline, CDR1 MGHRA and CDR2 YSYEKL. The length of the CDR3 is 16 residues. Trimming at V came to 4 bases and at J to 3 bases, leaving 9 bases not matched to a gene. The CDR3 protein is CASSRGLADTLYEQYF. Here the CDR3 DNA reads TGCGCCAGCAGCCGCGGACTAGCGGACACCCTCTACGAGCAGTACTTC.

The J gene is TRBJ2-1, the V gene TRBV4-2; D ambiguous. The V end lost 3 bases, the J end lost 6 bases, and 9 bases lay between the germline ends. Germline loops: CDR1 LGHNA, CDR2 YNFKEQ. This CDR3 region has 13 residues. DNA of the CDR3: TGTGCCAGCAGCCAGACTCGGAGCAATGAGCAGTTCTTC. Translating it yields CASSQTRSNEQFF.

V is TRBV27 and J is TRBJ1-6; D gene uncertain. V lost 2 bases and J 11 bases, leaving 13 bases between the germline ends. Germline V lookup: CDR1 MNHEY, CDR2 SMNVEV (reference sequence). The CDR3 sequence is 14 residues long. DNA for the CDR3: TGTGCCAGCAGTTTAAGGAGGGTTAGGACACCCCTCCACTTT. Its protein product is CASSLRRVRTPLHF.

This chain joins TRBV2 and TRBJ2-2; weak D call: TRBD1 (6 bases). V lost 3 bases and J lost 2, with 7 bases in between. CDR1 and CDR2 (germline): SNHLY, FYNNEI. There are 14 residues in the CDR3. CDR3 region: CASSEDRNTGELFF. The CDR3 nucleotides read TGTGCCAGCAGTGAGGACAGAAACACCGGGGAGCTGTTTTTT.

J is TRBJ1-4 and V is TRBV29-1; D is unclear. Germline V gene sequence: CDR1 SQVTM, CDR2 ANQGSEA. The CDR3 spans 12 residues. V was shortened by 4 bases and J by 0 bases, with 3 bases between the two germline ends. CDR3 amino acids: CSVVTTNEKLFF. In DNA form, the CDR3 reads TGCAGCGTTGTGACAACTAATGAAAAACTGTTTTTT.

This clone turned up a few times. The chain joins TRBV11-1 to TRBJ2-6, with no clear D. The CDR3 consists of 17 residues. The V end was cut by 2 bases, the J end by 0 bases, with 11 bases between. Germline loops: CDR1 SGHAT, CDR2 FQDESV (reference sequence). The DNA of the CDR3 is TGTGCCAGCAGCTTACGTGGTGTGGGCTCTGGGGCCAACGTCCTGACTTTC. Translation gives CASSLRGVGSGANVLTF.

The J gene is TRBJ2-5, the V gene TRBV7-6; D may correspond to TRBD1 or TRBD2 (5 bases each). The CDR3 runs 16 residues. The germline V and J ends were trimmed by 1 base and 2 bases, with 14 bases remaining between them. CDR1 SGHVS and CDR2 FNYEAQ come from the germline V gene. For the CDR3, the DNA is TGTGCCAGCAGCTTAGGAGTGGGACGCTCGCAAGAGACCCAGTACTTC. It encodes CASSLGVGRSQETQYF. Complete variable domain (other parts from reference TRBV7-6 and TRBJ2-5): GAGVSQSPRYKVTKRGQDVALRCDPISGHVSLYWYRQALGQGPEFLTYFNYEAQQDKSGLPNDRFSAERPEGSISTLTIQRTEQRDSAMYRCASSLGVGRSQETQYFGPGTRLLVL.